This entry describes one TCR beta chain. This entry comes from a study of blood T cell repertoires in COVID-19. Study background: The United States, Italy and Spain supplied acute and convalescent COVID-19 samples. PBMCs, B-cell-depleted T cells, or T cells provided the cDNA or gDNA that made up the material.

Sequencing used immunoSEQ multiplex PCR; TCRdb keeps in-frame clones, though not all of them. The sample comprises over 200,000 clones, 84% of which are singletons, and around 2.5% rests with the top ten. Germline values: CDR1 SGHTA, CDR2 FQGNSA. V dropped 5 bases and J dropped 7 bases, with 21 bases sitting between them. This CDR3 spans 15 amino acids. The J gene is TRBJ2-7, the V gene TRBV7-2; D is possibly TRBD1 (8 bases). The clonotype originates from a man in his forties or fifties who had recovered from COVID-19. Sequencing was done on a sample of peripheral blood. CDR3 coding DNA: TGTGCCAGCAGCCCCCTCCGGACAGGGCGGGGGGAGCAGTACTTC. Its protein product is CASSPLRTGRGEQYF.